This T cell receptor beta chain was documented in a study of T cells in Graves' hyperthyroidism and ophthalmopathy (dated by TCRdb to about 2019). A note on the overall study: Peripheral blood samples were taken at the time of initial diagnosis, prior to any treatment. TCR V-J signatures able to tell the groups apart were searched for in a discovery cohort of some 97 patients, of whom more than 40 had Graves' ophthalmopathy and about 55 had stable Graves' hyperthyroidism. Prospective prediction of ophthalmopathy was tested in an independent validation cohort of under 20 hyperthyroidism patients and 15 to 17 patients who later progressed to ophthalmopathy. The roughly 91 discovery patients were randomly split 7:3 into training and test sets. In addition, the study compared T-cell repertoires in thyroid tissue and in blood from about 6 Graves' hyperthyroidism patients. Following sampling, methimazole starting at 30 mg daily was given to hyperthyroidism patients, and high-dose intravenous methylprednisolone was given to ophthalmopathy patients. The paper describes TCR Vbeta CDR3 sequencing of about 140 peripheral blood samples, made up of some 42 ophthalmopathy patients, approximately 76 hyperthyroidism patients and 17 progressor patients.

Here is what the overall study found, with its caveats: A model built on a 13 V-J signature distinguished ophthalmopathy from stable hyperthyroidism, reaching 87.88% sensitivity and under 84% specificity in cross-validation and 80%/75% in testing. Most expanded thyroid clonotypes (frequency above 0.001) were also found in blood, which suggests that blood repertoires may mirror thyroid immune responses. No statistical method was used to set the sample size in advance, and investigators knew the group allocation. In validation, the model predicted progression to ophthalmopathy with over 60% sensitivity and less than 75% specificity, a median of about 6.7 months before onset.

Hyperthyroidism patients were newly diagnosed, with disease duration under 2 months, and aged 18 to 65 years. Any patient with an uncontrolled infection, another autoimmune disease, pregnancy or lactation was excluded. Clinical symptoms, serum thyroxine and TRAb, thyroid ultrasound, and orbital computed tomography formed the basis for the diagnoses. Blood from progressor patients was collected at the time of first diagnosis with hyperthyroidism, before any ophthalmopathy symptoms had appeared. PBMCs were separated from roughly 9.3 ml of fresh peripheral blood using Ficoll-Paque density gradient centrifugation. Progressor patients were defined as those initially diagnosed with Graves' hyperthyroidism in whom ophthalmopathy developed during follow-up. Trizol reagent was used to extract total RNA, and RNA quality was then checked on an Agilent 2100 Bioanalyzer. This clonotype was seen a few times. Its antigen has not been determined. Base qualities are not at hand, and no much larger clone is one base apart.

Amplification of TCR beta CDR3 regions was carried out from RNA transcripts. A first-round RT-PCR of the TCR CDR3 used the HTBI primer set with the Qiagen OneStep RT-PCR kit. The libraries were constructed in a second round of multiplex PCR and then size-selected and purified. Sequencing of the libraries was done on an Illumina HiSeq2000 using paired-end 100 bp reads. For the original study's pipeline: SOAPnuke was used to process the raw data, throwing out any read that contained adapters or uncalled bases, had a mean Phred below 15, or lacked an exact constant-primer or identifier match. COPE v1.2.5 was used to merge high-quality paired reads, and clonotypes were defined as unique nucleotide sequences. MiTCR v1.1 was used to align the clonotypes against IMGT TRBV, TRBD and TRBJ reference segments. Only V-J combinations with frequency above 0.0001, covering 99% to 99.2% of repertoires, were analysed. The TCS score was defined as F50 (clonal expansion) divided by E x V (chaos), with BLOSUM62-based TCRdist calculated between CDR3 peptides within each V-J. Welch's t-statistics and random forest reduced around 510 V-J features to 10 to 15, which were used in a naive Bayes classifier (R e1071). The public reads were run again by TCRdb, first through fastp at Q25 and then through MiXCR, and only productive beta chains were kept. Each entry merges the rows of one CDR3 protein and shows their most common DNA and genes. It is TCRdb's table, rather than the study itself, that gives the V and J calls and clone size. The table for this sample lists approximately 370,000 distinct CDR3 sequences; roughly 17% of them were counted only once. The ten largest clonotypes hold around 35% of the sample.

The TCR comes from a woman in her 30s with Graves' hyperthyroidism that later progressed to Graves' ophthalmopathy. Sequences were obtained from blood.

The DNA is as follows: TGTGCCAGCAGCTGGGGGGGGCCCCGCGGTGAAAAACTGTTTTTT. Its coded protein is CASSWGGPRGEKLFF. This receptor chain uses TRBV7-9 and TRBJ1-4; TRBD1 is a weak D gene call, 6 bases matching. Measured from the cysteine to the phenylalanine, the CDR3 is 15 residues long. The CDR3 DNA has 45 bases and is translated from base 1. The germline V gene (reference sequence) sets CDR1 to SEHNR and CDR2 to FQNEAQ. V is reduced by 4 bases and J by 7 bases, leaving a spacing of 16 bases between them. Extended through the reference TRBV7-9 and TRBJ1-4 proteins, this CDR3 yields the full variable domain: DTGVSQNPRHKITKRGQNVTFRCDPISEHNRLYWYRQTLGQGPEFLTYFQNEAQLEKSRLLSDRFSAERPKGSFSTLEIQRTEQGDSAMYLCASSWGGPRGEKLFFGSGTQLSVL.